The present TCR beta chain was sequenced within a study of human T cells and chemical hapten exposure. Germline V gene data show CDR1 as SGHAT and CDR2 as FQNNGV. The CDR3 extends over 14 amino acids. The ends lost 0 bases at V and 8 bases at J; junction bases unmatched: 3. Time point reported: patch test 1, 2 weeks after DPC sensitization. The treatment denotes: therapeutic diphenylcyclopropenone sensitization with weekly scalp DPC. In TCRdb, the RACE reads were re-called with MiXCR into one record per CDR3 protein. Of about 120,000 distinct CDR3 sequences listed, 12% were seen once; the top ten hold more than 1.3%. Only a few counts were recorded for this clonotype.

The sequences come from whole blood, collected in connection with sensitization to the hapten diphenylcyclopropenone (DPC). The origin of this receptor is a woman between 50 and 59 years old with alopecia areata. Some clones in this sample may be carry-over from other donors' samples. This sequence joins TRBV11-2 and TRBJ1-2; 10 bases map to TRBD1. This chain's CDR3 is CASSLDRQGAGYTF. Here the CDR3 DNA reads TGTGCCAGCAGCTTAGATCGACAGGGGGCCGGCTACACCTTC.